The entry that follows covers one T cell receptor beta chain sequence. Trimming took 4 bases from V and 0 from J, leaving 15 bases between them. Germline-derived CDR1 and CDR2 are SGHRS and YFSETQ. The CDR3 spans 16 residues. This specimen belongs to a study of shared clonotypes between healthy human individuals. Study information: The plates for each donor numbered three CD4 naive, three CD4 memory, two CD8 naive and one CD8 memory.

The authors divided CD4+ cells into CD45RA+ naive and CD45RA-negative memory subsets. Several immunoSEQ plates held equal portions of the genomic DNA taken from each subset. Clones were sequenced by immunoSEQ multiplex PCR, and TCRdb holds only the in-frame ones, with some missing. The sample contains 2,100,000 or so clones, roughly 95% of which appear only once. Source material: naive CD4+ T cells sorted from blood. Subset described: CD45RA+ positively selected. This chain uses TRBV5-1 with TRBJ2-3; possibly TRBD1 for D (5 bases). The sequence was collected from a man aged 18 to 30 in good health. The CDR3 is CASSALPDSSTDTQYF. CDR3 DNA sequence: TGCGCCAGCAGCGCCTTGCCCGACAGTAGCACAGATACGCAGTATTTT.